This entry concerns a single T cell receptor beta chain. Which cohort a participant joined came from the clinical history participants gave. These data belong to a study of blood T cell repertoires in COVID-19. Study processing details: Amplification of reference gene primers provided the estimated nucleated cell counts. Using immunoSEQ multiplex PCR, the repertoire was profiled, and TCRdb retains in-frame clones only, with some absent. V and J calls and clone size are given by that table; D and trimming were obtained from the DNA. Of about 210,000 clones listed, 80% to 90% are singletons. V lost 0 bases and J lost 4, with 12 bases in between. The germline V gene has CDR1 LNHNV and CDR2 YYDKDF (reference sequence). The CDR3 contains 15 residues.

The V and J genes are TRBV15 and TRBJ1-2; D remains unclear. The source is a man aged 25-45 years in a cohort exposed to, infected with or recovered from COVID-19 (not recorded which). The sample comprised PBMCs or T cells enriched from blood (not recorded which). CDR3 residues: CATSRDNRPTYGYTF. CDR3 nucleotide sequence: TGTGCCACCAGCAGAGATAACAGACCTACCTATGGCTACACCTTC.